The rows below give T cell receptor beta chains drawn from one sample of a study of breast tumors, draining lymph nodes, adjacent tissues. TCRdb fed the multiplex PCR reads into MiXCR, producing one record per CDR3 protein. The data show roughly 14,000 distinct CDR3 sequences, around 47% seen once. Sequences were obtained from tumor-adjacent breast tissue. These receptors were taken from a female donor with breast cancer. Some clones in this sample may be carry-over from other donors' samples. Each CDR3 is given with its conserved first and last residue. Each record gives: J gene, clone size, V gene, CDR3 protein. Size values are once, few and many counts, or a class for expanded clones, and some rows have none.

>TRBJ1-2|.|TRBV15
CATSTRANYGYTF
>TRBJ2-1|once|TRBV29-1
CSTTVRGTNEQFF
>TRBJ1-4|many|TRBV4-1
CASSQLTGANEKLFF
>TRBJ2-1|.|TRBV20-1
CSASPHSGRNEQFF
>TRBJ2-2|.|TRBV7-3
CASSSGLGDTGELFF
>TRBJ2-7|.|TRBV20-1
CSVSAGGRYAQYF
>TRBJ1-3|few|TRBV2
CASSWDSSGNTIYF
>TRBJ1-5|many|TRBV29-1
CSVGRDSNNQPQHF
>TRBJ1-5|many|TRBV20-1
CSAQLTGGNQPQHF
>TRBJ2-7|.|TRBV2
CASSWTSGRLNYEQYF
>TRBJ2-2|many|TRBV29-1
CSVETRGTGELFF
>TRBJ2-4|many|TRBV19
CASSASGKNIQYF
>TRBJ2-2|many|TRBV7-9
CASSSSSTGITGELFF
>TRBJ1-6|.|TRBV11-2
CASSLSQPNSPLHF
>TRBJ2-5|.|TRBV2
CASSWTSGETQYF
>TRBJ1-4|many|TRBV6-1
CASRTGGSGEKLFF
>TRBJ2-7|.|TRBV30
CAWSVGHPYEQYF
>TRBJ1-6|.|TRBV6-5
CASRGRGSYNSPLHF
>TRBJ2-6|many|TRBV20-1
CSATGGRQGSSGANVLTF
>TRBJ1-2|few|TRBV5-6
CASIAGTGSGNTF
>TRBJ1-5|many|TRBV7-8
CASSLSRGNQPQHF
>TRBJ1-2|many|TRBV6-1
CASSHPGTGDGYTF
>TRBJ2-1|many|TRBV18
CASSPIDSYNEQFF
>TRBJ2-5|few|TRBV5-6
CASSFLAAQGTQYF
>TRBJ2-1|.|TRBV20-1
CSARDTGSSYNEQFF
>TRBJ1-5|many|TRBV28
CASSSYLQGISNQPQHF
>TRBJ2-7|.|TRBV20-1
CSARGAEASKGVGYEQYF
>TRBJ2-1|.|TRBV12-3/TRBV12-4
CASSPGVGERITNEQFF
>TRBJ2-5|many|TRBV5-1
CASSQIRAEVETQYF